This is a list of T cell receptor beta chains from one sample in a study of STAT5B mutations in CD4+ large granular lymphocyte leukemia. The table came from immunoSEQ multiplex PCR; TCRdb's copy has only in-frame clones and leaves some out. Among approximately 34,000 clones listed, around 72% were seen once. The specimen sequenced was CD4+ T cells from blood buffy coats. Receptor source: a human donor in good health. Each CDR3 is given with its conserved first and last residue. D genes are given only for firm matches. Rows may omit the clone size; those that give it use once, few, many or a size class.

TRBJ1-2 | - | - | TRBV15 | CATGDISYGYTF | TGTGCCACCGGGGACATAAGCTATGGCTACACCTTC
TRBJ1-2 | - | TRBD1 | TRBV20-1 | CSARDRGGTF | TGCAGTGCTCGGGACAGGGGTGGCACCTTC
TRBJ2-7 | - | - | TRBV5-1 | CASSLQRGISYEQYF | TGCGCCAGCAGCTTGCAAAGGGGGATCTCCTACGAGCAGTACTTC
TRBJ2-7 | - | - | TRBV5-4 | CASSLDGYEQYF | TGTGCCAGCAGCTTAGATGGCTACGAGCAGTACTTC
TRBJ1-2 | - | - | TRBV5-8 | CASSLGWASNYGYTF | TGTGCCAGCAGCTTGGGGTGGGCGAGTAACTATGGCTACACCTTC
TRBJ1-1 | - | TRBD1 | TRBV7-2 | CASSDPRQGGTEAFF | TGTGCCAGCAGCGATCCGCGGCAGGGGGGCACTGAAGCTTTCTTT
TRBJ1-2 | - | TRBD1 | TRBV2 | CASSINRGQGYGYTF | TGTGCCAGCAGTATAAACAGGGGGCAAGGCTATGGCTACACCTTC
TRBJ2-5 | - | TRBD1 | TRBV7-9 | CASSLVTGAQETQYF | TGTGCCAGCAGCTTAGTGACAGGGGCTCAAGAGACCCAGTACTTC
TRBJ2-7 | - | - | TRBV19 | CASQSFFGGSYEQYF | TGTGCCAGCCAATCGTTTTTCGGGGGCTCCTACGAGCAGTACTTC
TRBJ2-1 | once | - | TRBV20-1 | CSAGDYNEQFF | TGCAGTGCGGGGGACTACAATGAGCAGTTCTTC
TRBJ1-5 | - | - | TRBV18 | CASSPVPRGNQPQHF | TGTGCCAGCTCACCAGTGCCCCGCGGCAATCAGCCCCAGCATTTT
TRBJ1-5 | - | - | TRBV18 | CASSPLGRTYNQPQHF | TGTGCCAGCTCACCATTAGGCAGGACTTACAATCAGCCCCAGCATTTT
TRBJ2-3 | - | - | TRBV18 | CASSPVSGVGTDTQYF | TGTGCCAGCTCACCAGTATCCGGGGTTGGTACAGATACGCAGTATTTT
TRBJ1-5 | few | TRBD1 | TRBV2 | CASTAPPGQDNQPQHF | TGTGCCAGCACAGCCCCGCCGGGACAGGACAATCAGCCCCAGCATTTT
TRBJ1-5 | - | - | TRBV27 | CASSFASSRNQPQHF | TGTGCCAGCAGTTTTGCATCTTCACGCAATCAGCCCCAGCATTTT
TRBJ2-7 | - | TRBD1 | TRBV5-1 | CASSIGQGVGEQYF | TGCGCCAGCAGCATAGGACAGGGGGTTGGAGAGCAGTACTTC
TRBJ2-5 | - | TRBD2 | TRBV7-2 | CASSLAGTSGGQETQYF | TGTGCCAGCAGCTTAGCCGGGACTAGCGGGGGCCAAGAGACCCAGTACTTC
TRBJ1-5 | - | TRBD1 | TRBV10-3 | CAISPGQGRNQPQHF | TGTGCCATCAGCCCGGGACAGGGACGTAATCAGCCCCAGCATTTT
TRBJ2-7 | - | - | TRBV1 | CTSSQGGEQYF | TGCACCAGCAGCCAGGGGGGCGAGCAGTACTTC
TRBJ1-1 | - | - | TRBV7-9 | CASSEQGRNTEAFF | TGTGCCAGCAGCGAACAGGGTCGGAACACTGAAGCTTTCTTT
TRBJ1-1 | - | - | TRBV28 | CASSSVREAFF | TGTGCCAGCAGTTCGGTAAGGGAAGCTTTCTTT
TRBJ2-5 | - | - | TRBV5-5 | CASSLDEFWGRETQYF | TGTGCCAGCAGCTTGGATGAGTTTTGGGGTAGAGAGACCCAGTACTTC
TRBJ2-3 | - | - | TRBV25-1 | CASSEQLSTDTQYF | TGTGCCAGCAGTGAACAGCTTAGCACAGATACGCAGTATTTT
TRBJ2-5 | - | TRBD2 | TRBV9 | CASSFGLAVQETQYF | TGTGCCAGCAGCTTCGGACTAGCGGTCCAAGAGACCCAGTACTTC
TRBJ2-6 | - | - | TRBV6-5 | CASRPSGSGANVLTF | TGTGCCAGCAGGCCCAGTGGCTCTGGGGCCAACGTCCTGACTTTC
TRBJ1-4 | - | - | TRBV28 | CASGLGPNEKLFF | TGTGCCAGCGGGTTGGGCCCTAATGAAAAACTGTTTTTT
TRBJ2-1 | once | - | TRBV5-6 | CASSSFFQAQYNEQFF | TGTGCCAGCAGCTCTTTTTTCCAGGCCCAATACAATGAGCAGTTCTTC
TRBJ2-7 | few | - | TRBV21-1 | CASSMYQGAYEQYF | TGTGCCAGCAGCATGTATCAGGGGGCCTACGAGCAGTACTTC
TRBJ2-2 | - | - | TRBV18 | CASSPRRGTGELFF | TGTGCCAGCTCACCACGTAGGGGGACCGGGGAGCTGTTTTTT
TRBJ1-2 | few | TRBD1 | TRBV7-3 | CASSPTNGQGAYGYTF | TGTGCCAGCAGCCCAACAAACGGACAGGGAGCCTATGGCTACACCTTC
TRBJ2-7 | - | - | TRBV7-9 | CASSLSGYEQYF | TGTGCCAGCAGCTTATCCGGCTACGAGCAGTACTTC
TRBJ1-2 | - | TRBD1 | TRBV11-1 | CASSQGDYGYTF | TGTGCCAGCAGTCAGGGGGACTATGGCTACACCTTC
TRBJ1-6 | - | - | TRBV5-6 | CASTSVASVVSPLHF | TGTGCCAGCACCTCCGTGGCCAGTGTGGTGTCACCCCTCCACTTT
TRBJ2-2 | - | - | TRBV10-3 | CAISVQETGELFF | TGTGCCATCTCAGTACAGGAGACCGGGGAGCTGTTTTTT
TRBJ2-3 | - | TRBD2 | TRBV29-1 | CSVSTSGSTDTQYF | TGCAGCGTTTCGACTAGCGGTAGCACAGATACGCAGTATTTT
TRBJ1-6 | - | - | TRBV28 | CASSPSGGPHSPLHF | TGTGCCAGCAGTCCCTCGGGAGGCCCTCATTCACCCCTCCACTTT
TRBJ2-3 | once | TRBD2 | TRBV27 | CASQYTPSGPDTQYF | TGTGCCAGCCAGTATACGCCTAGCGGACCAGATACGCAGTATTTT
TRBJ1-1 | - | - | TRBV10-3 | CAISGMNTEAFF | TGTGCCATCAGCGGGATGAACACTGAAGCTTTCTTT
TRBJ2-7 | - | - | TRBV10-1 | CASSESSVGGRYEQYF | TGCGCCAGCAGTGAGTCTTCGGTGGGGGGGCGTTACGAGCAGTACTTC
TRBJ2-1 | - | TRBD1 | TRBV5-1 | CASSPPQGGEQFF | TGCGCCAGCAGCCCACCCCAAGGGGGCGAGCAGTTCTTC
TRBJ2-2 | - | - | TRBV9 | CASKGLENTGELFF | TGTGCCAGCAAAGGACTGGAGAACACCGGGGAGCTGTTTTTT
TRBJ2-7 | - | TRBD1 | TRBV6-1 | CASNRDRGLWEQYF | TGTGCCAGCAATAGGGACAGGGGTTTATGGGAGCAGTACTTC
TRBJ2-2 | few | - | TRBV6-5 | CASSYMRGTGELFF | TGTGCCAGCAGTTACATGCGGGGTACCGGGGAGCTGTTTTTT
TRBJ2-2 | - | TRBD2 | TRBV6-6 | CASSSPGGLNTGELFF | TGTGCCAGCAGTTCCCCGGGGGGGCTTAACACCGGGGAGCTGTTTTTT
TRBJ2-3 | - | - | TRBV19 | CASEGTRTDTQYF | TGTGCCTCCGAGGGAACGAGGACAGATACGCAGTATTTT
TRBJ1-6 | - | - | TRBV5-1 | CASSLPSGLNSPLHF | TGCGCCAGCAGCCTTCCGTCAGGACTTAATTCACCCCTCCACTTT
TRBJ2-3 | - | - | TRBV5-1 | CASSPQPRTDTQYF | TGCGCCAGCAGCCCTCAGCCAAGGACAGATACGCAGTATTTT
TRBJ1-2 | - | - | TRBV5-6 | CASSFGGSLGYTF | TGTGCCAGCAGCTTTGGGGGCAGCTTGGGCTACACCTTC
TRBJ1-1 | - | - | TRBV11-3 | CASSLLRDTVNTEAFF | TGTGCCAGCAGCCTCCTCCGGGACACCGTGAACACTGAAGCTTTCTTT
TRBJ2-1 | - | - | TRBV4-1 | CASRASSGNEQFF | TGCGCCAGCAGAGCCAGCTCTGGCAATGAGCAGTTCTTC
TRBJ1-2 | - | TRBD1 | TRBV6-6 | CASSTDRGRDYGYTF | TGTGCCAGCAGTACTGACAGGGGCCGGGACTATGGCTACACCTTC
TRBJ2-1 | - | - | TRBV5-6 | CASSGGYQKVHNEQFF | TGTGCCAGCAGCGGGGGGTACCAGAAGGTCCACAATGAGCAGTTCTTC
TRBJ1-3 | - | - | TRBV4-3 | CASSQDLPGSGNTIYF | TGCGCCAGCAGCCAAGATCTTCCCGGCTCTGGAAACACCATATATTTT
TRBJ2-7 | - | TRBD2 | TRBV27 | CASSQTSGGFKQYF | TGTGCCAGCAGTCAGACTAGCGGGGGATTTAAGCAGTACTTC
TRBJ2-1 | - | - | TRBV5-1 | CASSLASTSYNEQFF | TGCGCCAGCAGCTTGGCTAGTACCTCCTACAATGAGCAGTTCTTC
TRBJ2-7 | - | - | TRBV7-2 | CASSLVGYEQYF | TGTGCCAGCAGCTTAGTGGGCTACGAGCAGTACTTC
TRBJ1-1 | - | - | TRBV5-1 | CASSLGVRADTEAFF | TGCGCCAGCAGCTTGGGGGTGAGGGCGGACACTGAAGCTTTCTTT
TRBJ1-6 | - | - | TRBV5-4 | CASSLDRGNSPLHF | TGTGCCAGCAGCTTGGACCGTGGTAATTCACCCCTCCACTTT
TRBJ2-7 | - | TRBD2 | TRBV7-2 | CASSPGGASYEQYF | TGTGCCAGCAGCCCGGGAGGGGCTTCCTACGAGCAGTACTTC
TRBJ2-2 | - | TRBD2 | TRBV4-1 | CASSYQRGAGELFF | TGCGCCAGCAGCTACCAGCGGGGGGCCGGGGAGCTGTTTTTT